This T cell receptor beta chain was documented in a study of PD-1 blockade in classical Hodgkin lymphoma. Every single patient, without exception, relapsed after autologous stem cell transplantation, and brentuximab vedotin exposure varied. CDR3 length equals 17 residues. The J segment lost 3 bases and the V segment lost 6 bases, leaving 11 bases of the junction unmatched. The germline V gene encodes CDR1 SNHLY and CDR2 FYNNEI. Clones were read by immunoSEQ multiplex PCR, and TCRdb kept only the in-frame ones, dropping some. Of about 18,000 clones in the sample, 75% to 90% are singletons; the top ten hold about 24%.

The source material was peripheral blood mononuclear cells (PBMCs), sampled at baseline. The rearrangement links TRBV2 to TRBJ1-5; 10 bases align to TRBD1. The origin of this receptor is a human donor with classical Hodgkin lymphoma. The CDR3 nucleotides read TGTGCCAGCAGATCGGACAGGGGGGTAAAGTTCAATCAGCCCCAGCATTTT. Translating gives CASRSDRGVKFNQPQHF.